These 27 T cell receptor beta chains were sequenced from one sample in a study of beta chain features in type 1 diabetes. Since all of the isolated RNA was reverse transcribed, expressed TCRB transcripts were what got sequenced. Here immunoSEQ multiplex PCR was the method, and the copy in TCRdb shows in-frame clones only, minus some. The table has roughly 130,000 clones, 9.2% seen once. Sequencing was performed on central memory CD4+ T cells from blood. All receptors derive from a man between 18 and 29 years old in good health.

This clone has only a few counts. This chain uses TRBV6-1 with TRBJ1-1; TRBD1 agrees at 10 bases. The germline V gene has CDR1 MNHNS and CDR2 SASEGT. The CDR3 has 15 residues. Losses at the gene ends were 4 bases for V and 10 bases for J; bases not matched to a gene: 12. Here the CDR3 reads CASSASGTGVLGAFF. The DNA for the CDR3 is TGTGCCAGCAGTGCCTCCGGGACAGGGGTTCTTGGAGCTTTCTTT.

The rearrangement links TRBV7-9 to TRBJ1-1, with TRBD1 as a possible D gene (5 bases). Looked up from germline, CDR1 is SEHNR and CDR2 is FQNEAQ (reference sequence). The CDR3 spans 14 residues. Deletions cut 3 bases from V and 1 base from J, with 9 bases between. CDR3: CASSFDRPNTEAFF. In DNA, the CDR3 is TGTGCCAGCAGCTTCGACAGACCGAACACTGAAGCTTTCTTT.

V is TRBV28 and J is TRBJ2-5, with 7 bases lining up with TRBD2. The V and J ends lost 6 bases and 1 base, in that order; junction bases with no gene match: 5. The CDR3 loop spans 14 amino acids. The germline V gene has CDR1 MDHEN and CDR2 SYDVKM. Written as DNA, the CDR3 is TGTGCCAGCAGGCTTGGGGGGGGCCAAGAGACCCAGTACTTC. Protein product: CASRLGGGQETQYF.

This clone appeared a few times. The V call is TRBV7-9, the J call TRBJ2-3; D may be TRBD2 (5 bases). V lost 1 base and J 4 bases, leaving 9 bases between the germline ends. The CDR3 runs 14 residues. Germline CDR1 SEHNR, CDR2 FQNEAQ (reference sequence). The CDR3 sequence: CASSLVGSADTQYF. Written as DNA, the CDR3 is TGTGCCAGCAGCTTAGTAGGGAGTGCAGATACGCAGTATTTT.

This clone has a handful of counts. The chain recombines TRBV5-4 with TRBJ2-5; 8 bases are a match to TRBD2. Germline loops: CDR1 SGHNT, CDR2 YYREEE (reference sequence). Trimming at V came to 5 bases and at J to 5 bases, leaving 11 bases not matched to a gene. The CDR3 contains 15 residues. CDR3 residues: CASRQRGGRVETQYF. In nucleotides, the CDR3 is TGTGCCAGCAGACAACGGGGGGGCCGAGTGGAGACCCAGTACTTC.

This clone was counted a few times. The chain has TRBV6-5 and TRBJ1-2; D gene unclear. The CDR3 contains 14 residues. Per the germline V gene, CDR1 is MNHEY and CDR2 is SVGAGI. The ends were cut back, 0 bases at V and 8 bases at J, with 13 bases in the middle. CDR3 loop: CASSYSGPTGGYTF. In DNA form, the CDR3 reads TGTGCCAGCAGTTACTCGGGTCCTACCGGGGGCTACACCTTC.

In this sample, this clone turned up a few times. The rearrangement links TRBV30 to TRBJ2-1, with 10 nucleotides matching TRBD2. This CDR3 spans 15 amino acids. Germline CDR1 reads GTSNPN; CDR2 reads SVGIG (reference sequence). The V segment lost 0 bases and the J segment 8 bases; nucleotides outside the gene matches: 7. CDR3 sequence reads: CAWSVNSGGPYEQFF. The CDR3 bases are TGTGCCTGGAGTGTAAATAGCGGGGGGCCCTATGAGCAGTTCTTC. Supplemented by reference TRBV30 and TRBJ2-1, the full variable domain reads SQTIHQWPATLVQPVGSPLSLECTVEGTSNPNLYWYRQAAGRGLQLLFYSVGIGQISSEVPQNLSASRPQDRQFILSSKKLLLSDSGFYLCAWSVNSGGPYEQFFGPGTRLTVL.

This clone was detected only a few times. This chain joins TRBV7-9 and TRBJ2-3; D is undetermined. Trimming shortened V by 5 bases and J by 3 bases, and 18 bases separated the two germline ends. Germline V gene data show CDR1 as SEHNR and CDR2 as FQNEAQ (reference sequence). The CDR3 sequence is 16 residues long. In DNA form, the CDR3 reads TGTGCCAGCAGCACAAGTGTGACAAGTTTTACAGATACGCAGTATTTT. Its translation: CASSTSVTSFTDTQYF.

This clone was found a few times. This chain links TRBV10-3 with TRBJ2-1; TRBD2 matches at 7 bases. Trimming at V came to 6 bases and at J to 8 bases, leaving 16 bases not matched to a gene. Germline V gives CDR1 ENHRY, CDR2 SYGVKD. The CDR3 sequence is 16 residues long. The CDR3: CAISPSPGLESYEQFF. The CDR3 DNA sequence: TGTGCCATCAGCCCGTCCCCCGGACTAGAATCCTATGAGCAGTTCTTC.

J is TRBJ2-5 and V is TRBV7-6; D might be TRBD1 (5 bases). Germline CDR1 reads SGHVS; CDR2 reads FNYEAQ. The V end was cut by 4 bases, the J end by 2 bases, with 8 bases between. There are 13 residues in the CDR3. CDR3 DNA sequence: TGTGCCAGCAGCTCGAGACAGCAAGAGACCCAGTACTTC. As protein: CASSSRQQETQYF.

The chain links TRBV6-4 to TRBJ2-1; a possible D gene is TRBD1 (5 bases). With 4 bases removed from V and 5 bases from J, the gap between germline ends came to 12 bases. The CDR3 is made up of 14 amino acids. Germline V gives CDR1 MRHNA, CDR2 SNTAGT. CDR3 sequence: CASSVVWGDNEQFF. CDR3 in DNA: TGTGCCAGCAGTGTAGTTTGGGGCGACAATGAGCAGTTCTTC.

This clone was picked up many times. The chain is built from TRBV29-1 and TRBJ2-5; TRBD2 matches at 9 bases. Germline CDR1 is SQVTM and CDR2 is ANQGSEA. This CDR3 contains 13 residues. V was pared by 1 base and J by 5 bases, with 2 bases of the junction left unmatched. The CDR3 sequence is CSVEGGTSETQYF. The CDR3 DNA follows: TGCAGCGTTGAAGGGGGGACTAGCGAGACCCAGTACTTC.

This clone has just a few counts. This sequence joins TRBV5-4 and TRBJ2-2; tentatively, D is TRBD2 (6 bases). Germline V CDR1 and CDR2: SGHNT, YYREEE (reference sequence). V lost 1 base to trimming and J lost 1 base, with 17 bases between them. This CDR3 is 18 amino acids long. The CDR3 bases are TGTGCCAGCAGCTTGCCACTCACCGGGACTGGGAACACCGGGGAGCTGTTTTTT. It codes for CASSLPLTGTGNTGELFF.

The chain employs TRBV6-6 and TRBJ1-2; weak D call: TRBD1 (6 bases). CDR1 is MNHNY and CDR2 is SVGAGI in the germline V gene (reference sequence). Deletions cut 6 bases from V and 8 bases from J, with 13 bases between. The CDR3 is 12 amino acids. The CDR3 loop is CASRPGDRGYTF. The CDR3 DNA is TGTGCCAGCAGACCAGGGGATCGGGGCTACACCTTC.

This clone was seen only a few times. Other DNA sequences in the sample encode the same CDR3. The chain carries TRBV7-2 and TRBJ2-3; 7 bases agree with TRBD1. The CDR3 has 14 residues. Trimming took 1 base from V and 4 from J; bases not matched to a gene: 2. Germline V gene data show CDR1 as SGHTA and CDR2 as FQGNSA. DNA for the CDR3: TGTGCCAGCAGCTTAGGAGGGGGCGCAGATACGCAGTATTTT. As protein: CASSLGGGADTQYF.

This clone was counted between two and nine times. The V call is TRBV6-6, the J call TRBJ1-2, with 8 bases that match TRBD1. V was pared by 4 bases and J by 2 bases, with 6 bases of the junction left unmatched. This CDR3 spans 15 amino acids. Germline V gene lookup returns CDR1 MNHNY and CDR2 SVGAGI (reference sequence). The CDR3 reads CASSSHRGENYGYTF. The CDR3 DNA sequence: TGTGCCAGCAGTTCGCACAGGGGGGAAAACTATGGCTACACCTTC.

The table lists this clone with a few counts. The V call is TRBV7-2, the J call TRBJ1-2; the D is unclear. In germline, CDR1 is SGHTA, CDR2 FQGNSA. The length of the CDR3 is 12 residues. Trimming stripped 1 base from V and 5 bases from J, with 5 bases between. This CDR3 is CASSLEAYGYTF. For the CDR3, the DNA is TGTGCCAGCAGCTTAGAAGCTTATGGCTACACCTTC.

This clone was observed a few times. The CDR3 DNA follows: TGTGCCAGCAGACGGAGCGGGGGGTCTAGCACAGATACGCAGTATTTT. Translated, it gives CASRRSGGSSTDTQYF. The gene calls are TRBV2 and TRBJ2-3; 9 nucleotides line up with TRBD2. The CDR3 length is 16 residues. The germline CDR1 and CDR2 sequences are SNHLY and FYNNEI. With V trimmed by 6 bases and J by 0 bases, 7 bases remained unmatched.

This clone was seen ten or more times. J is TRBJ2-7 and V is TRBV25-1; 9 nucleotides match TRBD2. The CDR3 consists of 12 residues. Germline lookup yields CDR1 MGHDK and CDR2 SYGVNS. V shed 6 bases and J 5 bases; nucleotides not matched to a gene: 2. The CDR3 nucleotides read TGTGCCAGCAGCATAGCGGGGGACGAGCAGTACTTC. This gives the protein CASSIAGDEQYF.

This clone was seen a few times. The chain couples TRBV9 to TRBJ2-7, with 12 bases lining up with TRBD2. V was pared by 4 bases and J by 3 bases, with 8 bases of the junction left unmatched. This CDR3 region has 16 residues. Germline V lookup: CDR1 SGDLS, CDR2 YYNGEE. DNA of the CDR3: TGTGCCAGCAGCTCCAGGACTAGCGGGGCGATCTACGAGCAGTACTTC. Protein sequence: CASSSRTSGAIYEQYF.

This chain joins TRBV7-8 and TRBJ1-3; 9 nucleotides agree with TRBD1. The V gene's germline CDR1 is SGHVS and CDR2 FQNEAQ. Losses at the gene ends were 5 bases for V and 4 bases for J; bases not matched to a gene: 9. The CDR3 is 16 residues long. The CDR3 nucleotides read TGTGCCAGCAGCGTAACCGGGACAGGGCCCGGAAACACCATATATTTT. Amino acids: CASSVTGTGPGNTIYF.

V usage is TRBV18 and J usage is TRBJ1-3; D gene uncertain. Germline lookup yields CDR1 KGHSH and CDR2 LQKENI. The length of the CDR3 is 19 residues. Between the trimmed V and J ends, which lost 2 bases and 0 bases, there was a span of 20 bases. The chain's CDR3 is CASSPDTLGSANSGNTIYF. The CDR3, as DNA: TGTGCCAGCTCACCAGATACGTTAGGCAGCGCAAACTCTGGAAACACCATATATTTT.

CDR3 protein: CASRQATAGGYTF. The CDR3, as DNA: TGTGCCAGCAGACAGGCGACGGCAGGTGGCTACACCTTC. The chain uses TRBV11-2 and TRBJ1-2, with D tentatively TRBD1 (5 bases). The CDR3 has 13 amino acids. Looked up from germline, CDR1 is SGHAT and CDR2 is FQNNGV. V lost 6 bases to trimming and J lost 7 bases, with 15 bases between them.

The chain links TRBV9 to TRBJ2-4, with 9 nucleotides matching TRBD2. V gave up 3 bases and J gave up 5 bases; unmatched junction bases: 6. The germline V gene encodes CDR1 SGDLS and CDR2 YYNGEE. The CDR3 length is 15 residues. The CDR3 region is CASSGGTSRENIQYF. As DNA, the CDR3 is TGTGCCAGCAGCGGCGGGACTAGCCGGGAAAACATTCAGTACTTC.

A few counts support this clone. The chain's CDR3 is CASSQVQGVPNQPQHF. The CDR3 bases are TGCGCCAGCAGCCAAGTCCAAGGGGTCCCCAATCAGCCCCAGCATTTT. The chain has TRBV4-1 and TRBJ1-5, with a weak D call TRBD1 (5 bases). With 1 base removed from V and 3 bases from J, the gap between germline ends came to 13 bases. Germline CDR1 reads MGHRA; CDR2 reads YSYEKL. The CDR3 length is 16 residues.

This chain uses TRBV21-1 with TRBJ1-1. TRBV21-1 is termed a pseudogene. This CDR3 has 16 amino acids. CDR3 protein: CASSPRPGGRYTEAFF. CDR3 sequence (DNA): TGTGCCAGCAGCCCGCGACCCGGGGGACGATACACTGAAGCTTTCTTT.

The chain has TRBV5-1 and TRBJ1-5; D is unresolved. Germline assignment: CDR1 SGHRS and CDR2 YFSETQ. The V gene lost 3 bases and the J gene lost 4 bases, with 11 bases spanning the gap. The CDR3 loop spans 14 amino acids. The CDR3 nucleotides read TGCGCCAGCAGCTGGGAGGGTAAGAATCAGCCCCAGCATTTT. Protein sequence: CASSWEGKNQPQHF.